This T cell receptor (beta chain) was sequenced for a study of type 1 regulatory T cells. Notes on this clonotype: Its antigen is currently unknown.

One entry per CDR3 protein results from TCRdb running MiXCR on the reads. The data show more than 50,000 distinct CDR3 sequences, approximately 60% seen once. This sequence originates from a human donor in good health. The sample was cultured non-Tr1 T cells, either the whole culture or a sorted T cell fraction (not recorded which).

As DNA, the CDR3 is TGTGCCAGCAGTGCCCGCACAGGCAATCAGCCCCAGCATTTT. It yields the protein CASSARTGNQPQHF. This rearrangement joins TRBV2 to TRBJ1-5, with unresolved D. This CDR3 contains 14 residues. The V and J ends lost 4 bases and 2 bases respectively, with 9 bases between them. In germline, CDR1 is SNHLY, CDR2 FYNNEI. Variable domain in full (rest from reference TRBV2 and TRBJ1-5): EPEVTQTPSHQVTQMGQEVILRCVPISNHLYFYWYRQILGQKVEFLVSFYNNEISEKSEIFDDQFSVERPDGSNFTLKIRSTKLEDSAMYFCASSARTGNQPQHFGDGTRLSIL.